The 30 T cell receptor beta chains below were found in one sample sequenced in a study of T cells in Graves' hyperthyroidism and ophthalmopathy. It was RNA transcripts that yielded the amplified TCR beta CDR3 regions. In the first-round RT-PCR of the TCR CDR3, the HTBI primer set was used. TCRdb re-analysed the multiplex PCR reads in MiXCR, keeping a single row per CDR3 protein. This sample carries around 190,000 distinct CDR3 sequences, about 18% of them seen once, and the ten largest clones take roughly 29%. Sequenced sample: blood. These receptors originate from a woman aged 45-59 years with Graves' hyperthyroidism.

This clonotype was counted at least ten times. The chain joins TRBV5-6 to TRBJ2-7; D gene unclear. The CDR3 has 12 residues. V gave up 2 bases and J gave up 2 bases, with 5 bases separating them. Germline V gene lookup returns CDR1 SGHDT and CDR2 YYEEEE. DNA for the CDR3: TGTGCCAGCAGCTTTCTTGCCTACGAGCAGTACTTC. Its protein product is CASSFLAYEQYF.

In this sample, this clonotype turned up many times. An end of the junction differs from the germline gene, which may be a read error. The chain combines TRBV5-6 with TRBJ1-1; D gene unclear. This CDR3 is 14 amino acids long. The germline gives CDR1 SGHDT, CDR2 YYEEEE. CDR3 bases: TGTGCCAGCAGCTTGGACAGCCAGAACCCTGAAGCTTTCTTT. Translating it yields CASSLDSQNPEAFF.

V is TRBV12-3 or TRBV12-4 and J is TRBJ1-1; D is unclear. The CDR3 covers 13 residues. Deletions cut 4 bases from V and 3 bases from J, with 9 bases between. CDR3 DNA: TGTGCCAGCAGTTCCCCCGGAGACACTGAAGCTTTCTTT. This translates into CASSSPGDTEAFF.

This clonotype has ten or more counts. The chain joins TRBV6-1 to TRBJ1-4; D is unclear. This CDR3 comprises 12 residues. V was shortened by 10 bases and J by 7 bases, with 13 bases between the two germline ends. CDR1 is MNHNS and CDR2 is SASEGT in the germline V gene. In nucleotides, the CDR3 is TGTGCCACCCGGGTGAGAGGTGAAAAACTGTTTTTT. Encoded protein: CATRVRGEKLFF.

This clonotype was detected ten times or more. The CDR3 DNA follows: TGTGCCAGCACTCTTGGGACTAGCGGAGTGAAAGAGACCCAGTACTTC. Its translation is CASTLGTSGVKETQYF. The rearrangement joins TRBV18 to TRBJ2-5, with TRBD2 identical over 11 bases. The J segment lost 3 bases and the V segment lost 8 bases, leaving 11 bases of the junction unmatched. Germline values: CDR1 KGHSH, CDR2 LQKENI. CDR3 size: 16 residues.

This clonotype was observed a handful of times. The chain employs TRBV19 and TRBJ1-3; D remains ambiguous. Germline assignment: CDR1 LNHDA and CDR2 SQIVND (reference sequence). The ends were cut back, 3 bases at V and 0 bases at J, with 12 bases in the middle. CDR3 size: 16 residues. The CDR3: CASSIQDYSSGNTIYF. DNA for the CDR3: TGTGCCAGTAGTATCCAGGATTACAGCTCTGGAAACACCATATATTTT.

In this sample, this clonotype turned up many times. This chain connects TRBV28 to TRBJ1-1; D not resolved. This CDR3 is built from 17 residues. Germline values: CDR1 MDHEN, CDR2 SYDVKM. Trimming left V 0 bases short and J 1 base short, with 15 bases between. CDR3 amino acids: CASSLWLRTHQNTEAFF. CDR3 DNA: TGTGCCAGCAGTTTATGGTTACGAACTCATCAGAACACTGAAGCTTTCTTT.

This clonotype was counted many times. V usage is TRBV12-3 or TRBV12-4 and J usage is TRBJ2-3, with D perhaps TRBD2 (6 bases). The CDR3 is made up of 16 amino acids. The germline V and J ends were trimmed by 5 bases and 4 bases, with 19 bases remaining between them. For the CDR3, the DNA is TGTGCCAGCAGTCTCCGGAATAGCGGCTTGGCAGATACGCAGTATTTT. Translation gives CASSLRNSGLADTQYF.

The chain combines TRBV28 with TRBJ1-2; 9 nucleotides agree with TRBD1. Germline values: CDR1 MDHEN, CDR2 SYDVKM. The V and J ends lost 0 bases and 6 bases, in that order; junction bases with no gene match: 2. This CDR3 comprises 14 residues. The CDR3 DNA sequence: TGTGCCAGCAGTTTATGGGGGACAGGGAATGGCTACACCTTC. This codes for CASSLWGTGNGYTF.

This clonotype was picked up many times. One end of the junction varies from germline; a read error may be responsible. The V call is TRBV7-9, the J call TRBJ1-2; no definite D call. The CDR3 totals 15 residues. CDR1 SEHNR and CDR2 FQNEAQ come from the germline V gene (reference sequence). CDR3 sequence: CANSLEVRVNYGYTF. Written as DNA, the CDR3 is TGTGCCAACAGCTTAGAAGTCCGGGTTAACTATGGCTACACCTTC.

This clonotype was detected ten times or more. The rearrangement uses TRBV2 and TRBJ1-5, with D possibly matching TRBD1 (5 bases). Trimming removed 6 bases from V and 4 bases from J, with 13 bases in between. The CDR3 has 14 residues. Looked up from germline, CDR1 is SNHLY and CDR2 is FYNNEI. The CDR3 is CASSPRARNQPQHF. CDR3 sequence (DNA): TGTGCCAGCAGCCCCAGGGCTAGGAATCAGCCCCAGCATTTT. Drawing the rest from reference TRBV2 and TRBJ1-5, the complete variable domain is EPEVTQTPSHQVTQMGQEVILRCVPISNHLYFYWYRQILGQKVEFLVSFYNNEISEKSEIFDDQFSVERPDGSNFTLKIRSTKLEDSAMYFCASSPRARNQPQHFGDGTRLSIL.

The chain is built from TRBV7-9 and TRBJ2-1, with D possibly TRBD1 on 6 matching bases. V dropped 2 bases and J dropped 4 bases, with 12 bases sitting between them. The germline CDR1 and CDR2 sequences are SEHNR and FQNEAQ (reference sequence). The CDR3 contains 15 residues. CDR3 amino acids: CASSLTGGRYNEQFF. The CDR3 nucleotides are TGTGCCAGCAGCTTAACTGGGGGCAGGTACAATGAGCAGTTCTTC. Drawing the rest from reference TRBV7-9 and TRBJ2-1, the complete variable domain is DTGVSQNPRHKITKRGQNVTFRCDPISEHNRLYWYRQTLGQGPEFLTYFQNEAQLEKSRLLSDRFSAERPKGSFSTLEIQRTEQGDSAMYLCASSLTGGRYNEQFFGPGTRLTVL.

The sample holds many counts of this clonotype. CDR3 region: CASSSVGETQYF. The CDR3 DNA follows: TGTGCCAGCAGTTCCGTCGGGGAGACCCAGTACTTC. The rearrangement links TRBV27 to TRBJ2-5; no clear D. CDR3 size: 12 residues. Germline V gene data show CDR1 as MNHEY and CDR2 as SMNVEV (reference sequence). V was cut by 4 bases and J by 5 bases, with 8 bases left in between.

This clonotype has at least ten counts. This sequence joins TRBV5-1 and TRBJ2-7; TRBD2 agrees at 7 bases. V gave up 0 bases and J gave up 0 bases; unmatched junction bases: 3. Germline V gene sequence: CDR1 SGHRS, CDR2 YFSETQ. The CDR3 sequence is 15 residues long. The CDR3 bases are TGCGCCAGCAGCTTGGGGGGGGGATACTCCTACGAGCAGTACTTC. It encodes CASSLGGGYSYEQYF.

This clonotype was detected ten times or more. The chain couples TRBV7-8 to TRBJ1-1; D not certain. Germline V gives CDR1 SGHVS, CDR2 FQNEAQ. This CDR3 has 13 residues. The V end lost 3 bases, the J end lost 0 bases, and 5 bases lay between the germline ends. CDR3 region: CASSFRLNTEAFF. In DNA form, the CDR3 reads TGTGCCAGCAGCTTCCGACTGAACACTGAAGCTTTCTTT.

There are many counts of this clonotype. The chain recombines TRBV29-1 with TRBJ2-7; 10 bases match TRBD1. CDR3 length: 12 amino acids. The V gene end was trimmed by 7 bases and the J gene end by 6 bases; junction bases not matched to a gene: 6. Germline V gene sequence: CDR1 SQVTM, CDR2 ANQGSEA. This CDR3 is CSGGQGGGEQYF. DNA of the CDR3: TGCAGCGGTGGACAGGGGGGAGGCGAGCAGTACTTC.

With regard to this clonotype: This sequence may be a read error, since a much larger clone differs from it by one base. V gene TRBV5-8 combines with J gene TRBJ2-5; D not certain. Per the germline V gene, CDR1 is SGHTS and CDR2 is YDEGEE. Trimming shortened V by 4 bases and J by 1 base, and 11 bases separated the two germline ends. CDR3 length: 14 residues. CDR3 DNA sequence: TGTGCCAGCAGCCACCGACGGATCCAAGAGACCCAGTACTTC. Its protein is CASSHRRIQETQYF.

This clonotype has at least ten counts. The V and J genes are TRBV28 and TRBJ1-5, with no clear D. Per germline, CDR1 MDHEN and CDR2 SYDVKM. With 3 bases removed from V and 3 bases from J, the gap between germline ends came to 9 bases. The CDR3 loop spans 14 amino acids. The DNA for the CDR3 is TGTGCCAGCAGTTTCCGGGTGCACAATCAGCCCCAGCATTTT. It translates to CASSFRVHNQPQHF.

The rearrangement uses TRBV30 and TRBJ2-3; D might be TRBD2 (6 bases). V gave up 5 bases and J gave up 3 bases, with 18 bases separating them. Germline V lookup: CDR1 GTSNPN, CDR2 SVGIG (reference sequence). CDR3 length equals 15 residues. Here the CDR3 reads CAWSGGGVGTDTQYF. The CDR3 DNA reads as TGTGCCTGGTCCGGAGGAGGGGTTGGAACAGATACGCAGTATTTT.

At least ten counts were recorded for this clonotype. V usage is TRBV3-1 and J usage is TRBJ2-2, with D hard to call. Germline CDR1 and CDR2: LGHDT and YNNKEL (reference sequence). This CDR3 spans 11 amino acids. The V gene lost 5 bases and the J gene lost 4 bases, with 2 bases spanning the gap. The CDR3 nucleotides are TGTGCCAGCAGCGGCACCGGGGAGCTGTTTTTT. Amino acids: CASSGTGELFF. Based on the CDR3 plus reference TRBV3-1 and TRBJ2-2, the full variable domain is DTAVSQTPKYLVTQMGNDKSIKCEQNLGHDTMYWYKQDSKKFLKIMFSYNNKELIINETVPNRFSPKSPDKAHLNLHINSLELGDSAVYFCASSGTGELFFGEGSRLTVL.

In this sample, this clonotype turned up many times. This chain uses TRBV28 with TRBJ1-2; D possibly corresponds to TRBD1 (6 bases). Trimming cost V 6 bases and J 4 bases, with 18 bases left between them. Germline V lookup: CDR1 MDHEN, CDR2 SYDVKM. The CDR3 totals 15 residues. In nucleotides, the CDR3 is TGTGCCAGCAGCTCCCCAGGGGCGGGGACCTATGGCTACACCTTC. As protein: CASSSPGAGTYGYTF.

The CDR3 sequence is CAIKEGGYEQYF. The DNA for the CDR3 is TGTGCCATCAAAGAGGGGGGATACGAGCAGTACTTC. This chain joins TRBV10-3 and TRBJ2-7, with D possibly being TRBD1 or TRBD2 (6 bases each). The germline V gene has CDR1 ENHRY and CDR2 SYGVKD. The V end lost 7 bases, the J end lost 4 bases, and 11 bases lay between the germline ends. The CDR3 extends over 12 amino acids.

This clonotype occurred a few times. V and J are TRBV24-1 and TRBJ1-2; D is undetermined. There are 13 residues in the CDR3. In germline, CDR1 is KGHDR, CDR2 SFDVKD. Trimming removed 4 bases from V and 5 bases from J, with 10 bases in between. The CDR3 reads CATSEETVYGYTF. Written as DNA, the CDR3 is TGTGCCACCAGTGAAGAAACAGTATATGGCTACACCTTC.

In its sample, this clonotype was seen many times. The chain couples TRBV7-3 to TRBJ2-6, with D unclear. Germline V gene data show CDR1 as SGHTA and CDR2 as FQGTGA. The CDR3 extends over 15 amino acids. Deletions cut 3 bases from V and 0 bases from J, with 6 bases between. The CDR3 bases are TGTGCCAGCAGCTTCCGGAACTCTGGGGCCAACGTCCTGACTTTC. It is translated as CASSFRNSGANVLTF. Variable domain in full (rest from reference TRBV7-3 and TRBJ2-6): GAGVSQTPSNKVTEKGKYVELRCDPISGHTALYWYRQSLGQGPEFLIYFQGTGAADDSGLPNDRFFAVRPEGSVSTLKIQRTERGDSAVYLCASSFRNSGANVLTFGAGSRLTVL.

This clonotype occurred once. The chain couples TRBV29-1 to TRBJ2-7, with 7 positions matching TRBD1. Germline trimming cut 6 bases from V and 0 bases from J; bases unmatched to any gene: 8. The CDR3 extends over 14 amino acids. Germline lookup yields CDR1 SQVTM and CDR2 ANQGSEA. CDR3 DNA sequence: TGCAGCGTGGCCCAAAGACAGGGCTCCTACGAGCAGTACTTC. It translates to CSVAQRQGSYEQYF.

The sample holds many counts of this clonotype. The V call is TRBV7-9, the J call TRBJ1-1, with a tentative D call TRBD1 (6 bases). Looked up from germline, CDR1 is SEHNR and CDR2 is FQNEAQ (reference sequence). The CDR3 length is 14 residues. The germline V and J ends were trimmed by 3 bases and 2 bases, with 10 bases remaining between them. In DNA, the CDR3 is TGTGCCAGCAGCTTTACCGGGACAAACACTGAAGCTTTCTTT. Amino acid sequence: CASSFTGTNTEAFF.

This clonotype showed up many times. The chain has TRBV6-1 and TRBJ1-1; no definite D call. V was clipped by 6 bases and J by 1 base, with 15 bases between them. CDR3 length: 15 amino acids. Per the germline V gene, CDR1 is MNHNS and CDR2 is SASEGT. CDR3 DNA: TGTGCCAGCAGCTCACTGGTCAGGAGGAACACTGAAGCTTTCTTT. Translated: CASSSLVRRNTEAFF.

This clonotype has just a few counts. This chain uses TRBV9 with TRBJ2-3; no clear D gene. Germline V lookup: CDR1 SGDLS, CDR2 YYNGEE. Trimming pared 3 bases from V and 10 bases from J, leaving 9 bases between. The CDR3 length is 11 residues. CDR3 sequence (DNA): TGTGCCAGCAGCGCCCAGTCCGCGCAGTATTTT. Residues: CASSAQSAQYF.

This clonotype was observed many times. The chain has TRBV5-1 and TRBJ1-2; D remains unclear. Trimming took 7 bases from V and 2 from J, leaving 12 bases between them. The CDR3 runs to 13 residues. Looked up from germline, CDR1 is SGHRS and CDR2 is YFSETQ. The CDR3 DNA is TGCGCCAGCGGGTCGACACCGAACTATGGCTACACCTTC. Its protein is CASGSTPNYGYTF. Combining the CDR3 with reference TRBV5-1 and TRBJ1-2 gives the whole variable domain KAGVTQTPRYLIKTRGQQVTLSCSPISGHRSVSWYQQTPGQGLQFLFEYFSETQRNKGNFPGRFSGRQFSNSRSEMNVSTLELGDSALYLCASGSTPNYGYTFGSGTRLTVV.

V is TRBV4-3 and J is TRBJ1-2; D possibly corresponds to TRBD1 (6 bases). Germline V gene sequence: CDR1 LGHNA, CDR2 YSLEER. This CDR3 region has 15 residues. V lost 0 bases and J lost 4, with 12 bases in between. The CDR3 DNA reads TGCGCCAGCAGCCAAGATCGGGGACACACCTATGGCTACACCTTC. It yields the protein CASSQDRGHTYGYTF.